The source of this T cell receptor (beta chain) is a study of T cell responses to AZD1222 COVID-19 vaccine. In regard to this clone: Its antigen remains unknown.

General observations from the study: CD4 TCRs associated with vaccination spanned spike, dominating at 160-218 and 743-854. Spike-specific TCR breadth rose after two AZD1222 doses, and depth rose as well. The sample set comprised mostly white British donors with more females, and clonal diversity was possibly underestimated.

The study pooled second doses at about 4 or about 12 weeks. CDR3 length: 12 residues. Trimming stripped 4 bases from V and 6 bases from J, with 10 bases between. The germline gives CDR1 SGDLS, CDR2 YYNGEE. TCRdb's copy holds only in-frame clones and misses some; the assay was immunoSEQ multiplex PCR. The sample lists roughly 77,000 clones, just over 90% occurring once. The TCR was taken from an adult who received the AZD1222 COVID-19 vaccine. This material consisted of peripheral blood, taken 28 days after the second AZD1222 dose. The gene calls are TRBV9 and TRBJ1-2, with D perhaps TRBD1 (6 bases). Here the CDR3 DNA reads TGTGCCAGCAGCACAAACAGGGATGGCTACACCTTC. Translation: CASSTNRDGYTF. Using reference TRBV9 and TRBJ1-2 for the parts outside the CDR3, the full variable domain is DSGVTQTPKHLITATGQRVTLRCSPRSGDLSVYWYQQSLDQGLQFLIQYYNGEERAKGNILERFSAQQFPDLHSELNLSSLELGDSALYFCASSTNRDGYTFGSGTRLTVV.